This T cell receptor beta chain was retrieved from a study of identical twins. Each CDR3 protein gets one entry after TCRdb re-called the 5' RACE reads with MiXCR. The sample consists of 350,000 to 450,000 distinct CDR3 sequences, less than 20% of them appearing once. This clonotype turned up a few times. This CDR3 is built from 14 residues. Germline CDR1 is MNHEY and CDR2 is SVGEGT. The V and J ends lost 7 bases and 2 bases respectively, with 15 bases between them. Specimen: naive T cells sorted from blood. This receptor was taken from a man between 50 and 59 years old in good health. The rearrangement links TRBV6-2 or TRBV6-3 to TRBJ2-7, with D possibly matching TRBD2 (5 bases). For the CDR3, the DNA is TGTGCCAGCACCCTACTGGCCGGGGCCTACGAGCAGTACTTC. Its protein product is CASTLLAGAYEQYF.